This T cell receptor beta chain was identified during a study of cytomegalovirus exposure and HLA in healthy donors. About the research overall: Genotyping of 398 donors showed that roughly 83% belonged to the Caucasian-associated ancestry cluster.

Deletions cut 1 base from V and 4 bases from J, with 9 bases between. The CDR3 is 14 amino acids. Germline CDR1 and CDR2: SGHTA and FQGTGA. Regarding the study as a whole: The authors later found TCR association rates varying by HLA locus, with DRB1 most and HLA-C fewest.

As regards this clone: Antigen unknown.

With 60 Vbeta and 13 Jbeta primers, the PCR was carried out. Method: immunoSEQ multiplex PCR; TCRdb's copy keeps in-frame clones and lacks some. The table records under 200,000 clones, around 62% of them present only once. The TCR comes from a man aged 35-49 years in good health and CMV-seronegative. Material for sequencing was PBMCs. This chain connects TRBV7-3 to TRBJ2-3, with TRBD2 as a possible D gene (6 bases). This CDR3 is CASSLSGMADTQYF. In DNA, the CDR3 is TGTGCCAGCAGCTTAAGCGGGATGGCAGATACGCAGTATTTT. Filled out from reference TRBV7-3 and TRBJ2-3, the complete variable domain reads GAGVSQTPSNKVTEKGKYVELRCDPISGHTALYWYRQSLGQGPEFLIYFQGTGAADDSGLPNDRFFAVRPEGSVSTLKIQRTERGDSAVYLCASSLSGMADTQYFGPGTRLTVL.